This T cell receptor (beta chain) was sequenced during a study of blood T cells in healthy people across ages (dated by TCRdb to the mid-2010s). Background on the whole study: Template switching captured roughly one uniquely barcoded TCR beta cDNA molecule per two T cells in model experiments. The donors were divided into four age groups: young (average around 15 years), middle-aged (roughly 40), aged (roughly 66) and long-lived (about 90). To avoid experimental bias, donors of different ages were spread randomly across the sequencing lanes. The study analyzed two additional independent replicas of 1 million unique cDNA reads from the same blood draw for two donors, one aged 18 to 30 and one aged 80 or older. Using deep sequencing normalized with unique cDNA molecular identifiers, the study measured how TCR beta repertoire diversity changes with age.

The approximately 41 donors, aged about 6 to 100 years, were systemically healthy Caucasian individuals from Russia. About 9.1 milliliters of peripheral blood were collected from each donor into EDTA-treated Vacutainer tubes. Ficoll-Paque density-gradient centrifugation was used to isolate PBMCs, with at least 6.5 million per sample. Trizol reagent was used to extract total RNA from PBMCs, with at least 5.5 micrograms per sample. For every donor, flow cytometry on a PBMC aliquot measured the percentage of naive CD45RAhigh/CD27high T cells. As regards this clonotype: Its antigen remains unidentified. Base qualities are missing; no much larger clone stands one base away.

In the germline V gene, CDR1 corresponds to SGHTA and CDR2 to FQGNSA. At the junction V is shortened by 1 base and J by 6 bases, with 12 bases in between. The CDR3 numbers 14 residues from cysteine through phenylalanine. Only the CDR3 region is kept as DNA, spanning 42 bases read in frame from base 1. Library method: 5' RACE. TCRdb shows the sequencer as Illumina HiSeq 2500. A second roughly 6 to 12 cycle PCR used a sample-barcoded 5' primer and a J-beta primer mix. A unique molecular identifier was introduced onto each TCR beta cDNA molecule by a template-switch 5' adaptor carrying 12 random nucleotides. At least 2.5 million CDR3-containing paired-end reads were obtained from each sample. First-strand cDNA was synthesized from all RNA with the Mint cDNA synthesis kit, primed by a TRBC-specific oligonucleotide. Following uracil-DNA glycosylase treatment, a first 18-cycle PCR with universal primers M1SS and BC2_uni_R was performed on all cDNA. Under the source paper's analysis protocol: Normalization of each sample was performed by random selection of 1 million high-quality reads, each carrying a distinct molecular identifier. Reads with shared molecular identifiers were discarded instead of being binned into consensus sequences. MiTCR, with a Q25 quality threshold and the strictest error-elimination algorithm, was used for CDR3 identification, clonotype clustering and error correction. Lower-bound total TCR beta diversity was estimated with a nonparametric unseen species model using Euler transformation. Using fastp at Q25 and MiXCR, TCRdb reprocessed the public reads and kept productive beta chains. One record per CDR3 amino acid sequence lists the most common genes and DNA. TCRdb's processing, not the study's, gives the V and J calls here. The sample yields about 970,000 distinct CDR3 sequences; 51% were counted once. The ten largest clones take up roughly 23% of the sample.

Overall study outcomes, separate from this receptor: Since profiling was done on bulk unsorted PBMCs, naive and antigen-experienced compartments could not be conclusively compared. Compared with the aged group, the long-lived group had more naive CD4+ T cells, fewer expanded clones and increased TCR diversity, a pattern suggesting age selection. Observed TCR beta diversity per million T cells fell roughly linearly with age, and a significant reduction was already apparent by age approximately 41. Because donor CMV infection status was unknown, age-related changes in expanded clonotypes were potentially confounded. The percentage of naive T cells measured by flow cytometry correlated strongly with observed TCR beta diversity. Total diversity estimates from one million sequenced T cells were considered lower bounds and underestimates.

The chain is made from TRBV7-2 and TRBJ2-5, with no confidently assigned D gene. This sequence was found in a woman aged 60-75 years in good health. Input material: blood. The CDR3 is CASSLGGNTKTQYF. The DNA is as follows: TGTGCCAGCAGCTTAGGTGGCAACACAAAGACCCAGTACTTC.